What follows is one T cell receptor (beta chain) and its context. The data derive from a study of regulatory and conventional T cells in RAG deficiency. Repertoires were generated with immunoSEQ multiplex PCR, while TCRdb's copy carries only in-frame clones and drops some. Among 45,000 to 50,000 clones, about nine tenths were seen once, and the ten largest hold roughly 0.5%. Genomic DNA came from blood conventional CD4+ T cells gated CD25-low CD127-high. The data also belong to a second study, concerning regulatory T cells. That publication notes: Amplification used 52 TRBV primers and 13 TRBJ primers. Regulatory T cells showed the strongest V-J pair restriction and V/J gene skewing among patient repertoires.

Specimen: CD4+ effector T cells sorted from blood. The sequence was collected from a human donor in good health.

The CDR3 DNA follows: TGTGCCAGCAGTTCCGGGACAGGGGGAGGCGAGCAGTACTTC. It is translated as CASSSGTGGGEQYF. This sequence joins TRBV6-5 and TRBJ2-7, with 11 bases that match TRBD1. The CDR3 runs 14 residues. With 4 bases clipped from V and 6 bases from J, the junction kept 5 bases outside the gene matches. The germline CDR1 and CDR2 sequences are MNHEY and SVGAGI.